These 13 T cell receptor beta chains were all obtained from the same sample, sequenced in a study of cytomegalovirus exposure and HLA in healthy donors. Primers for the PCR totalled 60 Vbeta and 13 Jbeta. Some clones are missing from TCRdb's copy, which holds only in-frame ones; the method was immunoSEQ multiplex PCR. This table holds fewer than 150,000 clones, about 76% found once. Sequenced sample: PBMCs. Receptor source: a man aged 18 to 35 in good health and CMV-seronegative.

This clone was seen only once. The V and J genes are TRBV7-9 and TRBJ2-5; 14 nucleotides match TRBD2. The closer fit of TRBJ2-7 to the DNA end suggests the J call may be wrong. Germline V gives CDR1 SEHNR, CDR2 FQNEAQ (reference sequence). CDR3 length: 15 amino acids. The CDR3 reads CASSFRTSGRYEQYF. DNA of the CDR3: TGTGCCAGCAGCTTCAGGACTAGCGGGAGGTACGAGCAGTACTTC.

The chain has TRBV28 and TRBJ1-4; 8 nucleotides line up with TRBD1. Trimming at V came to 4 bases and at J to 10 bases, leaving 8 bases not matched to a gene. The CDR3 length is 14 residues. Germline V gene sequence: CDR1 MDHEN, CDR2 SYDVKM. CDR3 in amino acids: CASSSGGGGGKLFF. The CDR3 DNA reads as TGTGCCAGCAGTTCAGGGGGCGGAGGGGGAAAACTGTTTTTT.

This chain connects TRBV27 to TRBJ2-7; tentatively, D is TRBD1 (6 bases). The CDR3 is made up of 14 amino acids. The V gene lost 5 bases and the J gene lost 0 bases, with 11 bases spanning the gap. The germline gives CDR1 MNHEY, CDR2 SMNVEV (reference sequence). The CDR3 reads CASSGQDSSYEQYF. As DNA, the CDR3 is TGTGCCAGCAGTGGCCAGGACAGCTCCTACGAGCAGTACTTC.

The gene calls are TRBV19 and TRBJ1-1, with TRBD1 matching 8 bases. Germline V gene data show CDR1 as LNHDA and CDR2 as SQIVND (reference sequence). CDR3 length: 14 amino acids. V was pared by 6 bases and J by 4 bases, with 7 bases of the junction left unmatched. CDR3 amino acids: CASRIQGEATEAFF. The CDR3 coding sequence is TGTGCCAGTAGGATACAGGGGGAGGCCACTGAAGCTTTCTTT.

The chain uses TRBV12-5 and TRBJ1-1, with 7 bases that match TRBD1. J gave up 4 bases and V 5 bases, and 10 bases lay outside the gene matches. The CDR3 is made up of 15 amino acids. Looked up from germline, CDR1 is LGHNT and CDR2 is FRNRAP. The CDR3 DNA follows: TGTGCTAGTGGTCGCCCGAACAGGGGTTTCACTGAAGCTTTCTTT. It yields the protein CASGRPNRGFTEAFF.

CDR3 DNA sequence: TGTGCCAGTAGTCAGGGTTGGGAGCAGTTCTTC. It specifies CASSQGWEQFF. The J gene is TRBJ2-1, the V gene TRBV19, with D possibly being TRBD1 (5 bases). From germline, CDR1 is LNHDA and CDR2 SQIVND (reference sequence). This CDR3 comprises 11 residues. V was clipped by 5 bases and J by 10 bases, with 9 bases between them.

This clone showed up just a few times. V and J are TRBV7-2 and TRBJ1-1, with 7 bases that match TRBD1. Trimming at V came to 1 base and at J to 8 bases, leaving 10 bases not matched to a gene. Germline loops: CDR1 SGHTA, CDR2 FQGNSA. The CDR3 covers 15 residues. CDR3 in amino acids: CASSLGVRGKAEAFF. CDR3 sequence (DNA): TGTGCCAGCAGCTTAGGAGTCAGGGGGAAGGCCGAAGCTTTCTTT.

This clone came up a few times. The genes are TRBV28 and TRBJ1-5; D is possibly TRBD1 (6 bases). The CDR3 spans 15 residues. Trimming left V 6 bases short and J 0 bases short, with 12 bases between. Germline V gene lookup returns CDR1 MDHEN and CDR2 SYDVKM. CDR3 sequence reads: CASSLQGHSNQPQHF. The CDR3 DNA is TGTGCCAGCAGCCTACAGGGCCATAGCAATCAGCCCCAGCATTTT.

The chain combines TRBV27 with TRBJ1-1, with 10 positions matching TRBD1. The CDR3 loop spans 17 amino acids. The trim removed 5 bases at V and 3 bases at J, leaving 12 bases unmatched. Germline V lookup: CDR1 MNHEY, CDR2 SMNVEV (reference sequence). The CDR3 region has the DNA TGTGCCAGCAGTGGGGACAGGGGAGAGGGGTGGGACACTGAAGCTTTCTTT. This encodes CASSGDRGEGWDTEAFF.

The chain links TRBV28 to TRBJ1-5; D gene ambiguous. Germline CDR1 reads MDHEN; CDR2 reads SYDVKM. The CDR3 consists of 12 residues. Trimming stripped 8 bases from V and 0 bases from J, with 5 bases between. The CDR3 spells CASGVSNQPQHF. The CDR3 DNA sequence: TGTGCCAGCGGAGTTAGCAATCAGCCCCAGCATTTT.

This clone was seen once. The rearrangement joins TRBV7-8 to TRBJ2-3, with D perhaps TRBD2 (7 bases). Deletions cut 4 bases from V and 2 bases from J, with 22 bases between. Germline lookup yields CDR1 SGHVS and CDR2 FQNEAQ. CDR3 length: 18 residues. CDR3 in amino acids: CASSSAPRGGGYTDTQYF. DNA of the CDR3: TGTGCCAGCAGCTCCGCACCCCGAGGGGGGGGATACACAGATACGCAGTATTTT.

This clone was observed a handful of times. J is TRBJ1-4 and V is TRBV5-4; D gene ambiguous. V lost 4 bases and J lost 0, with 13 bases in between. Looked up from germline, CDR1 is SGHNT and CDR2 is YYREEE (reference sequence). The CDR3 consists of 16 residues. The CDR3 DNA follows: TGTGCCAGCAGCGCGGGGTCCTCCCCAACTAATGAAAAACTGTTTTTT. This codes for CASSAGSSPTNEKLFF.

The chain employs TRBV30 and TRBJ1-4; TRBD1 matches 7 bases. The CDR3 covers 14 residues. V lost 5 bases and J lost 7; bases outside the gene matches: 10. Germline CDR1 and CDR2: GTSNPN and SVGIG (reference sequence). The CDR3 region is CAWALTGDGEKLFF. CDR3 DNA sequence: TGTGCCTGGGCACTAACAGGGGATGGTGAAAAACTGTTTTTT. The full variable domain, completed using reference TRBV30 and TRBJ1-4, is SQTIHQWPATLVQPVGSPLSLECTVEGTSNPNLYWYRQAAGRGLQLLFYSVGIGQISSEVPQNLSASRPQDRQFILSSKKLLLSDSGFYLCAWALTGDGEKLFFGSGTQLSVL.